This T cell receptor (beta chain) was recorded in a study of T cells in Graves' hyperthyroidism and ophthalmopathy. On the basis of clinical symptoms, serum thyroxine and TRAb, thyroid ultrasound and orbital computed tomography, diagnoses were made. The source material, RNA transcripts, was used to amplify TCR beta CDR3 regions. Researchers ran a first-round RT-PCR on the TCR CDR3 using the HTBI primer set. Each CDR3 protein is one row after TCRdb ran MiXCR on the multiplex PCR reads. The sample shows about 360,000 distinct CDR3 sequences, about 12% of them seen only once. Trimming removed 5 bases from V and 3 bases from J; junction bases left unmatched: 3. Per the germline V gene, CDR1 is MGHDK and CDR2 is SYGVNS. This CDR3 region has 15 residues. This clonotype turned up a few times.

This rearrangement joins TRBV25-1 to TRBJ2-2, with 10 bases lining up with TRBD2. The specimen was blood. This TCR derives from a woman between 18 and 30 years old with Graves' hyperthyroidism. CDR3 nucleotide sequence: TGTGCCAGCAGTCGAAGCGGGAGGGACACCGGGGAGCTGTTTTTT. Translated: CASSRSGRDTGELFF.